The T cell receptor (beta chain) described here comes from a study of OX40 agonist ivuxolimab in advanced cancers. Study-wide context: Patients received ivuxolimab, an intravenous treatment, every 2 weeks at 0.01 to 10 mg/kg. Every patient in dose escalation had hepatocellular carcinoma, melanoma, renal cell or head and neck cancer. Whole-study findings and limits: By week 6 at 0.1 to 3.0 mg/kg, blood CD4+ and CD8+ T cells had expanded clonally.

A remark on this clone: The antigen is undetermined. The junction does not match germline at one end; this may be a read error.

CDR3 length equals 15 residues. CDR1 is SSHAT, CDR2 FNYEAQ, per germline (reference sequence). The data were produced by immunoSEQ multiplex PCR, yet TCRdb's version contains in-frame clones alone and is incomplete. This table holds 90,000 to 100,000 clones, approximately 85% found once. This specimen consisted of CD4+ or CD8+ T cells sorted from blood, obtained in a trial of the OX40 agonist ivuxolimab. The chain combines TRBV7-7 with TRBJ2-3; 12 nucleotides line up with TRBD2. The receptor comes from an adult with an advanced solid tumor such as melanoma, head and neck, liver or kidney cancer. The CDR3 spells CASSTGLAGTDTQYF. In DNA form, the CDR3 reads TGTGCTAGCAGCACCGGACTAGCGGGAACAGATACGCAGTATTTT. Variable domain in full (rest from reference TRBV7-7 and TRBJ2-3): GAGVSQSPRYKVTKRGQDVTLRCDPISSHATLYWYQQALGQGPEFLTYFNYEAQPDKSGLPSDRFSAERPEGSISTLTIQRTEQRDSAMYRCASSTGLAGTDTQYFGPGTRLTVL.